This T cell receptor beta chain was sequenced for a study of shared clonotypes between healthy human individuals. Across the study: Those who served as donors were a couple of women and a few men between the ages of 18 and 49. Study-wide points: Though the depth was large, rarefaction showed that sorted-subset sequencing was incomplete. Limited genetic and exposure-history diversity came from having few donors.

For this clone: The antigen is not known.

Measured with immunoSEQ multiplex PCR; TCRdb has only the in-frame clones, and not every one. Of about 680,000 clones listed, about 92% are singletons. Trimming removed 5 bases from V and 6 bases from J; junction bases left unmatched: 19. The CDR3 is 20 residues long. CDR1 and CDR2 from the germline V gene are SGHNT and YYREEE (reference sequence). The naive CD8 fraction comprised CD45RO-negative cells positively selected for CCR7 and excluded terminally differentiated effector memory CD45RA+ cells. The TCR originated in a man aged 25 to 40 in good health. The V call is TRBV5-4, the J call TRBJ2-2, with TRBD2 matching 13 bases. Sequencing input: naive CD8+ T cells sorted from blood. The CDR3 region has the DNA TGTGCCAGCAGACCCGGGGGGGTATCGAGACTAGCGGGAGGTCCCGGGGAGCTGTTTTTT. It encodes CASRPGGVSRLAGGPGELFF.